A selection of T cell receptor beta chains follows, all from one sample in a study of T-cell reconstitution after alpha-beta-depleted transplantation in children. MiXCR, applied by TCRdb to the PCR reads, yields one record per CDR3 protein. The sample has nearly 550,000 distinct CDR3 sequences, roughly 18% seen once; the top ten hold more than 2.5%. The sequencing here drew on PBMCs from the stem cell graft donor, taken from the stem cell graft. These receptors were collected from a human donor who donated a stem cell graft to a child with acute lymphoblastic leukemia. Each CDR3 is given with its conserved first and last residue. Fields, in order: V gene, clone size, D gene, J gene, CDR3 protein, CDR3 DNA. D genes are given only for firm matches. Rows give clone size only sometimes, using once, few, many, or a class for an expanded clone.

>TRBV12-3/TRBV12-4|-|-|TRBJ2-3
CASTTGSGRNTQYF
TGTGCCAGCACCACCGGGAGCGGGCGGAATACGCAGTATTTT
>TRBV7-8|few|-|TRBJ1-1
CASSSWGLTEAFF
TGTGCCAGCAGCTCGTGGGGGCTGACTGAAGCTTTCTTT
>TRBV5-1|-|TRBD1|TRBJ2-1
CASSFNQGVGEQFF
TGCGCCAGCAGCTTCAACCAGGGGGTCGGTGAGCAGTTCTTC
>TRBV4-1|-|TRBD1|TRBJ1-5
CASSQGYRGIMGNQPQHF
TGCGCCAGCAGCCAAGGGTACAGGGGAATAATGGGCAATCAGCCCCAGCATTTT
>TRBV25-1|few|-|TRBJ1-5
CASSESTLNQPQHF
TGTGCCAGCAGTGAAAGCACCTTAAATCAGCCCCAGCATTTT
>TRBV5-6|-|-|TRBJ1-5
CASSEKTGGGFQPQHF
TGTGCCAGCAGCGAAAAAACCGGGGGGGGCTTTCAGCCCCAGCATTTT
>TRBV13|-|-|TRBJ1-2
CASSLGDRFGGYTF
TGTGCCAGCAGCTTAGGGGACAGATTCGGAGGCTACACCTTC
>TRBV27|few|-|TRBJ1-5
CASSLTHRADGNQPQHF
TGTGCCAGCAGTCTGACTCACAGGGCAGATGGCAATCAGCCCCAGCATTTT
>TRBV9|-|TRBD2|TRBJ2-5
CASSPLAGGHQETQYF
TGTGCCAGCAGCCCCCTAGCGGGAGGGCATCAAGAGACCCAGTACTTC
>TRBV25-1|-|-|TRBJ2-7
CASSNPLEQYF
TGTGCCAGCAGTAACCCCCTCGAGCAGTACTTC
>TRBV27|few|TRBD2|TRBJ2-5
CASSPGLVGQETQYF
TGTGCCAGCAGTCCGGGACTAGTTGGTCAAGAGACCCAGTACTTC